The 27 T cell receptor beta chains below were found in one sample sequenced in a study of blood T cells in healthy people across ages. A second PCR of roughly 7 to 11 cycles used a sample-barcoded 5' primer and a J-beta primer mix. TCRdb fed the 5' RACE reads into MiXCR, producing one record per CDR3 protein. The sample shows 540,000 or so distinct CDR3 sequences, 25% to 30% of them seen only once. What was sequenced was blood. Receptor source: a woman in her 70s in good health.

This chain links TRBV5-1 with TRBJ2-5; D possibly corresponds to TRBD1 (6 bases). This CDR3 is built from 15 residues. V was trimmed by 4 bases and J by 4 bases, leaving 17 bases between them. Germline V gives CDR1 SGHRS, CDR2 YFSETQ. CDR3 in DNA: TGCGCCAGCAGCCAGGACAGCCGTCGAGGAGAGACCCAGTACTTC. Translation gives CASSQDSRRGETQYF.

The chain couples TRBV4-3 to TRBJ1-6; D ambiguous. There are 17 residues in the CDR3. The V and J ends lost 1 base and 5 bases respectively, with 15 bases between them. Per the germline V gene, CDR1 is LGHNA and CDR2 is YSLEER. The CDR3, as DNA: TGCGCCAGCAGCCAAGCTGTCGGCCAGGTCGATAATTCACCCCTCCACTTT. This sequence encodes CASSQAVGQVDNSPLHF.

This clonotype appeared a few times. This chain connects TRBV6-2 or TRBV6-3 to TRBJ2-1; TRBD1 is a possible D gene (7 bases). CDR3 length: 15 amino acids. Trimming cost V 6 bases and J 4 bases, with 16 bases left between them. Germline V gives CDR1 MNHEY, CDR2 SVGEGT. CDR3 coding DNA: TGTGCCAGCAGAGAAGACCAGGGGGGTTACAATGAGCAGTTCTTC. Translated, it gives CASREDQGGYNEQFF.

In this sample, this clonotype turned up a few times. Compared with germline, one end of the junction differs, possibly owing to a read error. The J gene is TRBJ1-2, the V gene TRBV20-1; D not certain. From germline, CDR1 is DFQATT and CDR2 SNEGSKA (reference sequence). The CDR3 is 13 amino acids. This CDR3 is CSARDVVGYGHTF. As DNA, the CDR3 is TGCAGTGCTAGAGACGTTGTAGGGTATGGCCACACCTTC.

This chain connects TRBV4-1 to TRBJ2-3, with 9 bases that match TRBD2. Losses at the gene ends were 4 bases for V and 2 bases for J; bases not matched to a gene: 10. This CDR3 is 17 amino acids long. The V gene's germline CDR1 is MGHRA and CDR2 YSYEKL. Here the CDR3 reads CASSPRGSGGYTDTQYF. The CDR3, as DNA: TGCGCCAGCAGCCCTCGGGGGAGCGGGGGGTACACAGATACGCAGTATTTT.

The chain links TRBV5-1 to TRBJ1-4; D gene uncertain. V dropped 4 bases and J dropped 4 bases, with 11 bases sitting between them. The germline V gene encodes CDR1 SGHRS and CDR2 YFSETQ. This CDR3 spans 14 amino acids. CDR3 in DNA: TGCGCCAGCAGCCAGACGCCCAGTAATGAAAAACTGTTTTTT. It codes for CASSQTPSNEKLFF.

This clonotype occurred a few times. V and J are TRBV27 and TRBJ2-5; D is perhaps TRBD1 or TRBD2 (6 bases each). CDR1 and CDR2 (germline): MNHEY, SMNVEV (reference sequence). The V end was cut by 3 bases, the J end by 1 base, with 12 bases between. This CDR3 has 15 amino acids. The CDR3 loop reads CASSFRGPTQETQYF. Written as DNA, the CDR3 is TGTGCCAGCAGTTTTCGGGGGCCGACCCAAGAGACCCAGTACTTC.

This clonotype turned up a few times. The gene calls are TRBV6-6 and TRBJ1-2; a weak D match, TRBD1 (6 bases). The germline V gene encodes CDR1 MNHNY and CDR2 SVGAGI (reference sequence). This CDR3 spans 11 amino acids. V dropped 8 bases and J dropped 4 bases, with 8 bases sitting between them. CDR3 region: CASGQPYGYTF. CDR3 DNA: TGTGCCAGCGGACAGCCCTATGGCTACACCTTC.

The chain recombines TRBV7-3 with TRBJ2-3; 8 bases fit TRBD2. Germline CDR1 is SGHTA and CDR2 is FQGTGA. The CDR3 is 15 amino acids. The junction had 9 bases not matched to a gene; V was cut back by 4 bases and J by 6 bases. CDR3 coding DNA: TGTGCCAGCAGCTCCCTCGGGGGGGAGGGTGATACGCAGTATTTT. It yields the protein CASSSLGGEGDTQYF.

The chain combines TRBV20-1 with TRBJ1-1; D unresolved. Germline-derived CDR1 and CDR2 are DFQATT and SNEGSKA (reference sequence). The CDR3 covers 14 residues. Between the trimmed V and J ends, which lost 2 bases and 1 base, there was a span of 11 bases. The DNA of the CDR3 is TGCAGTGCTAGAAAGGCAGCCCAGAACACTGAAGCTTTCTTT. This translates into CSARKAAQNTEAFF.

This clonotype was seen a few times. The chain joins TRBV6-1 to TRBJ1-3; 8 bases agree with TRBD1. CDR1 MNHNS and CDR2 SASEGT come from the germline V gene. The V gene end was trimmed by 1 base and the J gene end by 1 base; junction bases not matched to a gene: 6. CDR3 length: 17 amino acids. CDR3 amino acids: CASSEVDRASSGNTIYF. The CDR3, as DNA: TGTGCCAGCAGTGAAGTGGACAGGGCTTCTTCTGGAAACACCATATATTTT.

This chain uses TRBV20-1 with TRBJ2-5, with a tentative D call TRBD2 (5 bases). The J call may be faulty, since TRBJ2-7 better matches the DNA end. This CDR3 region has 16 residues. CDR1 and CDR2 (germline): DFQATT, SNEGSKA (reference sequence). The CDR3 is CSASLIRGRQNYEQYF. The CDR3 DNA reads as TGCAGTGCTAGCCTAATCCGGGGAAGGCAAAACTACGAGCAGTACTTC.

This chain uses TRBV12-3 or TRBV12-4 with TRBJ2-7; TRBD1 matches 7 bases. This CDR3 contains 15 residues. Trimming cost V 0 bases and J 2 bases; bases outside gene matches: 4. CDR3 nucleotides: TGTGCCAGCAGTTTAGCGCAGGGGACAGCCTACGAGCAGTACTTC. Amino acid sequence: CASSLAQGTAYEQYF.

J is TRBJ1-1 and V is TRBV5-1, with 9 bases aligning to TRBD1. Per the germline V gene, CDR1 is SGHRS and CDR2 is YFSETQ. The CDR3 contains 14 residues. J was trimmed by 3 bases and V by 6 bases; bases with no gene match: 6. CDR3 DNA: TGCGCCAGCAAGAGGGACAGGGACTACACTGAAGCTTTCTTT. Its translation: CASKRDRDYTEAFF.

This chain links TRBV30 with TRBJ2-4, with D unclear. Germline CDR1 GTSNPN, CDR2 SVGIG (reference sequence). The CDR3 totals 12 residues. Trimming pared 3 bases from V and 6 bases from J, leaving 9 bases between. CDR3 bases: TGTGCCTGGAGGGTTGTGAGAAACATTCAGTACTTC. Translation: CAWRVVRNIQYF.

The chain is built from TRBV4-2 and TRBJ2-5, with a tentative D call TRBD1 (5 bases). This CDR3 region has 14 residues. Germline values: CDR1 LGHNA, CDR2 YNFKEQ. Trimming took off 3 bases at V and 5 bases at J, with 13 bases between the two ends. CDR3 region: CASSHGQARETQYF. CDR3 nucleotide sequence: TGTGCCAGCAGCCACGGACAAGCGAGGGAGACCCAGTACTTC.

The gene calls are TRBV12-3 or TRBV12-4 and TRBJ2-2, with D possibly matching TRBD1 (6 bases). This CDR3 has 15 amino acids. V was trimmed by 3 bases and J by 7 bases, leaving 15 bases between them. CDR3 DNA sequence: TGTGCCAGCAGTTTGTTGGGGGCCGCCGGCGGGGAGCTGTTTTTT. Translating gives CASSLLGAAGGELFF.

This clonotype was observed a single time. This sequence joins TRBV20-1 and TRBJ1-4; the match to TRBD1 covers 7 bases. The CDR3 covers 15 residues. Trimming at V came to 3 bases and at J to 3 bases, leaving 7 bases not matched to a gene. Germline V CDR1 and CDR2: DFQATT, SNEGSKA (reference sequence). This CDR3 is CSARQPGTANEKLFF. DNA of the CDR3: TGCAGTGCTAGGCAACCAGGGACAGCTAATGAAAAACTGTTTTTT.

This clonotype was found a few times. One end of the junction is discordant with germline, which a read error may explain. The chain has TRBV30 and TRBJ1-2; D gene unclear. The CDR3 is 14 residues long. Germline CDR1 is GTSNPN and CDR2 is SVGIG (reference sequence). CDR3 sequence reads: CAWSLRIGAAGYAF. For the CDR3, the DNA is TGTGCCTGGAGCCTGAGAATAGGAGCTGCCGGCTACGCCTTC.

The V call is TRBV4-1, the J call TRBJ1-5; D is ambiguous. The CDR3 sequence is 16 residues long. Germline V lookup: CDR1 MGHRA, CDR2 YSYEKL. V was trimmed by 4 bases and J by 1 base, leaving 14 bases between them. CDR3 loop: CASSLEGSGSNQPQHF. The CDR3 DNA sequence: TGCGCCAGCAGCCTTGAAGGGTCGGGAAGCAATCAGCCCCAGCATTTT.

Comments on this clonotype: One end of the junction is discordant with germline, which a read error may explain. The rearrangement links TRBV5-1 to TRBJ2-1; 7 positions match TRBD2. The CDR3 consists of 15 residues. Per the germline V gene, CDR1 is SGHRS and CDR2 is YFSETQ. The CDR3 is CASGLVAGSYNEQFF. CDR3 nucleotide sequence: TGCGCCAGCGGCTTGGTAGCGGGCTCCTACAATGAGCAGTTCTTC.

This clonotype was seen only a few times. The chain couples TRBV5-1 to TRBJ2-1; 7 bases agree with TRBD1. There are 15 residues in the CDR3. Trimming took 3 bases from V and 0 from J; bases not matched to a gene: 3. Germline CDR1 is SGHRS and CDR2 is YFSETQ. The CDR3 DNA is TGCGCCAGCAGCTCGACAGGGATCTCCTACAATGAGCAGTTCTTC. It yields the protein CASSSTGISYNEQFF.

The sample holds a few counts of this clonotype. The chain uses TRBV4-2 and TRBJ2-5; 8 nucleotides agree with TRBD2. The J call is doubtful: the DNA matches TRBJ2-1 better. This CDR3 has 16 amino acids. Germline lookup yields CDR1 LGHNA and CDR2 YNFKEQ. The DNA for the CDR3 is TGTGCCAGCAGCCAAGATGGTAAAGCGGGGGCTAATGAGCAGTTCTTC. Protein: CASSQDGKAGANEQFF.

V usage is TRBV6-1 and J usage is TRBJ2-3, with D perhaps assigned TRBD1 or TRBD2 (5 bases each). This CDR3 is 15 amino acids long. The V and J ends lost 2 bases and 3 bases respectively, with 12 bases between them. The germline CDR1 and CDR2 sequences are MNHNS and SASEGT. The CDR3 region is CASSERDAETDTQYF. For the CDR3, the DNA is TGTGCCAGCAGTGAACGGGACGCGGAGACAGATACGCAGTATTTT.

The rearrangement uses TRBV7-9 and TRBJ1-1; D remains ambiguous. The germline V and J ends were trimmed by 1 base and 3 bases, with 9 bases remaining between them. The CDR3 loop spans 14 amino acids. Per germline, CDR1 SEHNR and CDR2 FQNEAQ (reference sequence). The CDR3 region is CASSLEGSYTEAFF. In DNA form, the CDR3 reads TGTGCCAGCAGCTTAGAGGGCAGCTACACTGAAGCTTTCTTT. Full variable domain (remainder filled in from reference TRBV7-9 and TRBJ1-1): DTGVSQNPRHKITKRGQNVTFRCDPISEHNRLYWYRQTLGQGPEFLTYFQNEAQLEKSRLLSDRFSAERPKGSFSTLEIQRTEQGDSAMYLCASSLEGSYTEAFFGQGTRLTVV.

The rearrangement joins TRBV21-1 to TRBJ2-7; the DNA was not compared with TRBD1, the D call given in the table. TRBV21-1 is designated a pseudogene. CDR3 size: 16 residues. The CDR3 sequence is CASSLRERGPAYEQYF. CDR3 bases: TGTGCCAGCAGCTTGCGCGAGCGGGGGCCTGCCTACGAGCAGTACTTC.

The sample holds a few counts of this clonotype. The gene calls are TRBV5-1 and TRBJ2-5; 7 bases agree with TRBD2. The J call may be in error: the DNA end matches TRBJ2-1 better. Germline V gene sequence: CDR1 SGHRS, CDR2 YFSETQ. This CDR3 is built from 16 residues. The CDR3 DNA is TGCGCCAGCAGCTTCCGGCCTAGCGGTAGGGGCAATGAGCAGTTCTTC. As protein: CASSFRPSGRGNEQFF.